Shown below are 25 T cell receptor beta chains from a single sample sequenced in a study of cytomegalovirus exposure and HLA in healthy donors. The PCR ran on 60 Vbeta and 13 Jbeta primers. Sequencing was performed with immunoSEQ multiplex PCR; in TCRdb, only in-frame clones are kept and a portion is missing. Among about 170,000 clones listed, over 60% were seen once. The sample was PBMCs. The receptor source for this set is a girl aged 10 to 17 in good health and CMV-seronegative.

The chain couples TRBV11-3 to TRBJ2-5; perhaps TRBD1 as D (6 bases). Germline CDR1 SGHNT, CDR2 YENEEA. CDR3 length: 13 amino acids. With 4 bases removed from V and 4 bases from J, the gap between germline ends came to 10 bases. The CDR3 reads CASSSGVSETQYF. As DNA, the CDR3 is TGTGCCAGCAGCTCAGGGGTGTCAGAGACCCAGTACTTC. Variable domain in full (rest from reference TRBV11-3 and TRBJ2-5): EAGVVQSPRYKIIEKKQPVAFWCNPISGHNTLYWYLQNLGQGPELLIRYENEEAVDDSQLPKDRFSAERLKGVDSTLKIQPAELGDSAVYLCASSSGVSETQYFGPGTRLLVL.

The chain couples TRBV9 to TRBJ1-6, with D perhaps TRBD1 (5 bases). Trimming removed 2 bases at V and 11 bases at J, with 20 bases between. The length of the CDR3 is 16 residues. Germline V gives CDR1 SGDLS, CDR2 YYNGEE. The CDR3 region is CASSVGGEQDGPPLHF. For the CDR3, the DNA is TGTGCCAGCAGCGTGGGGGGGGAACAGGACGGGCCACCCCTCCACTTT.

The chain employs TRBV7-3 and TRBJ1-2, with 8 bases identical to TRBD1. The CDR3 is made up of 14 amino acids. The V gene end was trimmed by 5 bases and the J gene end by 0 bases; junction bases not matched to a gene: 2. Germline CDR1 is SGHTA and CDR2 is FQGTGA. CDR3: CASSPDRANYGYTF. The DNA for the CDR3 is TGTGCCAGCAGCCCGGACAGGGCTAACTATGGCTACACCTTC.

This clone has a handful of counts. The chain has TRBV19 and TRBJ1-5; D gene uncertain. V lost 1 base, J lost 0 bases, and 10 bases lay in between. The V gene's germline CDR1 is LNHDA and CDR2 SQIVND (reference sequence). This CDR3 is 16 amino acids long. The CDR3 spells CASSIVRVLSNQPQHF. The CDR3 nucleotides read TGTGCCAGTAGTATAGTGCGGGTTCTTAGCAATCAGCCCCAGCATTTT.

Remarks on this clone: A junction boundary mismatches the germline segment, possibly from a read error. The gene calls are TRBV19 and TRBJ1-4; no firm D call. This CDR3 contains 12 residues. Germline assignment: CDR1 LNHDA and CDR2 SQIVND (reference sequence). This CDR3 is CASSILNEKLFF. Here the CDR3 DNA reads TGTGCCAGCAGTATCCTGAATGAAAAACTGTTTTTT.

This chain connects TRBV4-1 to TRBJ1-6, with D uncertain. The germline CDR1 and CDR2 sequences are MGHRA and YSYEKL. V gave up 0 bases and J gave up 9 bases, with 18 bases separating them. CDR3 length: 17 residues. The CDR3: CASSQENSLRGGSPLHF. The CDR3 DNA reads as TGCGCCAGCAGCCAAGAGAACAGCTTGCGGGGAGGTTCACCCCTCCACTTT.

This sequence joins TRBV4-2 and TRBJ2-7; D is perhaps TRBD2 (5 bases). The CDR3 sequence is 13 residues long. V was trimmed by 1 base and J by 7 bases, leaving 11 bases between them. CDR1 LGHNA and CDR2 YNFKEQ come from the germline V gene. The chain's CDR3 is CASSQGDRREQYF. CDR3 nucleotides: TGTGCCAGCAGCCAAGGAGATCGGAGGGAGCAGTACTTC.

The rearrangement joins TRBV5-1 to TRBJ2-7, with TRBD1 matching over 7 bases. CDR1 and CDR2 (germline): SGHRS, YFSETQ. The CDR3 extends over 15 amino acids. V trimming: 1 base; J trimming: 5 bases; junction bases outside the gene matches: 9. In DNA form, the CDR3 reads TGCGCCAGCAGCTTGACAGGGGCCCCTCGAGACGAGCAGTACTTC. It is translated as CASSLTGAPRDEQYF.

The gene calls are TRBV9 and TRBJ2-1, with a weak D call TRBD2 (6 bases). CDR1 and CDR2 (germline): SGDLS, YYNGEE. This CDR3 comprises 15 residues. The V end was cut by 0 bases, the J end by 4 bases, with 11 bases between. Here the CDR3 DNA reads TGTGCCAGCAGCGTAGCTACGGGGACTTACAATGAGCAGTTCTTC. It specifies CASSVATGTYNEQFF.

CDR3 residues: CASSQDELAGGTDTQYF. The CDR3 DNA is TGTGCCAGCAGCCAAGATGAGCTAGCGGGGGGCACAGATACGCAGTATTTT. This chain joins TRBV4-2 and TRBJ2-3; 10 bases match TRBD2. The CDR3 extends over 17 amino acids. CDR1 is LGHNA and CDR2 is YNFKEQ in the germline V gene. V was clipped by 0 bases and J by 1 base; unmatched bases: 4.

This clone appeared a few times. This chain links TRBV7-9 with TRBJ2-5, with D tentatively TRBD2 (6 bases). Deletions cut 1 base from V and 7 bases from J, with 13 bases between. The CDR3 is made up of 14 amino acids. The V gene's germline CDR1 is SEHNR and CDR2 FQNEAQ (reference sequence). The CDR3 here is CASSLVGTYVTQYF. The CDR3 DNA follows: TGTGCCAGCAGCTTAGTCGGGACTTATGTGACCCAGTACTTC.

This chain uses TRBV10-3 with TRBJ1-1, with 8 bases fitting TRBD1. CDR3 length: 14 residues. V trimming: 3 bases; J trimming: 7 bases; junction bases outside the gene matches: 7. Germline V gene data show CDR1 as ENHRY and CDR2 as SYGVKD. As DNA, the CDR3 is TGTGCCATCAGTGACCCTACAGGGGGGCTTGAAGCTTTCTTT. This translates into CAISDPTGGLEAFF.

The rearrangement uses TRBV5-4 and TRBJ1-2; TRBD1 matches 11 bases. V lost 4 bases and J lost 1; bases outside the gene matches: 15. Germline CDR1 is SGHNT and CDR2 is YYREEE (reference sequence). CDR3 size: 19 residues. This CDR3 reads CASSLATARDRGSNYGYTF. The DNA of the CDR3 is TGTGCCAGCAGCCTCGCCACAGCCCGGGACAGGGGGAGTAACTATGGCTACACCTTC.

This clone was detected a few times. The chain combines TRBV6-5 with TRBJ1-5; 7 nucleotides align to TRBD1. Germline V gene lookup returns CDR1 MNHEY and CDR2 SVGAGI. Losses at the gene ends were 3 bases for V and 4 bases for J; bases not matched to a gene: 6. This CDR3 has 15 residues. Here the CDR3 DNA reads TGTGCCAGCAGTTATACGCAGGGGGTTAATCAGCCCCAGCATTTT. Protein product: CASSYTQGVNQPQHF.

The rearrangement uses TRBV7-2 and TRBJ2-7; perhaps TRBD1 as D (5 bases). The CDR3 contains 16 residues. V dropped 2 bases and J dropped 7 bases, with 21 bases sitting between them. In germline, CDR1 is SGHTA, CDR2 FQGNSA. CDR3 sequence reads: CASSLKGRAPEREQYF. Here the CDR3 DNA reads TGTGCCAGCAGCTTAAAGGGGCGCGCCCCCGAGAGGGAGCAGTACTTC.

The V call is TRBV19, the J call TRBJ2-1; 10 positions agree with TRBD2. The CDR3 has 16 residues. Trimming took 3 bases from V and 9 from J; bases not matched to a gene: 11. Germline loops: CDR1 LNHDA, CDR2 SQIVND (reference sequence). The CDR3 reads CASSILPAGGPGEQFF. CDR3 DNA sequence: TGTGCCAGTAGTATTTTGCCAGCGGGGGGGCCCGGTGAGCAGTTCTTC.

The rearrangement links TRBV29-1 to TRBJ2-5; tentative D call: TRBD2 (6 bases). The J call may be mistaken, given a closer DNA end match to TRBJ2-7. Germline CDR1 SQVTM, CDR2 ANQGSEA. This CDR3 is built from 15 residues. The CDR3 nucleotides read TGCAGCGTTGAAGATGGAGGAGGGGCTGGGTACGAGCAGTACTTC. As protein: CSVEDGGGAGYEQYF.

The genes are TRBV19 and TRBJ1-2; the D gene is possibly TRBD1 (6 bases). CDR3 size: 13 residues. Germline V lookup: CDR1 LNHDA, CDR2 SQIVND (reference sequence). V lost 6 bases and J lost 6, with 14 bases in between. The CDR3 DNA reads TGTGCCAGTAGGACCGCACAGGGTCATGGCTACACCTTC. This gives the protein CASRTAQGHGYTF.

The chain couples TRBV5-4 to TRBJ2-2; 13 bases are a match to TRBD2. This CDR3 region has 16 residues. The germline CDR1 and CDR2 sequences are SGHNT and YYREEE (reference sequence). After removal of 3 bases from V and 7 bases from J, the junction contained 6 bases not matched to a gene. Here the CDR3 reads CASSYGLAGEGGELFF. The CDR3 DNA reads TGTGCCAGCAGCTATGGACTAGCGGGGGAGGGCGGGGAGCTGTTTTTT. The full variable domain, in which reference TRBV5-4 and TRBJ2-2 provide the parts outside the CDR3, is ETGVTQSPTHLIKTRGQQVTLRCSSQSGHNTVSWYQQALGQGPQFIFQYYREEENGRGNFPPRFSGLQFPNYSSELNVNALELDDSALYLCASSYGLAGEGGELFFGEGSRLTVL.

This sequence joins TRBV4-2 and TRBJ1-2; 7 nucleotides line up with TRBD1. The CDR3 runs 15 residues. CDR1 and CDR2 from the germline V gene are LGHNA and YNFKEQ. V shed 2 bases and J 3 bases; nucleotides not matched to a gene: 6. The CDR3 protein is CASSQSGQGDYGYTF. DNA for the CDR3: TGTGCCAGCAGCCAATCGGGGCAGGGGGACTATGGCTACACCTTC.

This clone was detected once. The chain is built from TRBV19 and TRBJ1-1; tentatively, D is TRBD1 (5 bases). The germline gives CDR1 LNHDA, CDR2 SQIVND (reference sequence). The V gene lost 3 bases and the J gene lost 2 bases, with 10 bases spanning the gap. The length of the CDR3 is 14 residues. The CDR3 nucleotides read TGTGCCAGTAGTATTCAGGGAGGTAACACTGAAGCTTTCTTT. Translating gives CASSIQGGNTEAFF.

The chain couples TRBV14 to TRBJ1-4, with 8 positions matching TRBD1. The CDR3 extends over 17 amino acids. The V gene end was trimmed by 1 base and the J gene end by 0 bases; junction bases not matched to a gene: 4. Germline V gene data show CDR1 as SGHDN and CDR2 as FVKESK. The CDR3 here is CASSQVGTGATNEKLFF. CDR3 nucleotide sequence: TGTGCCAGCAGCCAAGTGGGGACAGGTGCAACTAATGAAAAACTGTTTTTT. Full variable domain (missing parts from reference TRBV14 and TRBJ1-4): EAGVTQFPSHSVIEKGQTVTLRCDPISGHDNLYWYRRVMGKEIKFLLHFVKESKQDESGMPNNRFLAERTGGTYSTLKVQPAELEDSGVYFCASSQVGTGATNEKLFFGSGTQLSVL.

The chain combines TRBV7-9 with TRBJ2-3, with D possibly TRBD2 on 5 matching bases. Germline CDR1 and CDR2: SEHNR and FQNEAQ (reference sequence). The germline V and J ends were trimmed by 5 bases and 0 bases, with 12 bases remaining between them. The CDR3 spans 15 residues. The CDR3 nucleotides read TGTGCCAGCAGCCAAGTGGGAGACAGCACAGATACGCAGTATTTT. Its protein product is CASSQVGDSTDTQYF.

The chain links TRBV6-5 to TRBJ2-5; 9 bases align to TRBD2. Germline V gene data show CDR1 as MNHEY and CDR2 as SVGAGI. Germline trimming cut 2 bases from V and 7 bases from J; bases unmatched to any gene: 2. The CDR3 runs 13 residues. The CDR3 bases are TGTGCCAGCAGTTACAAACTAGCGGGGACCCAGTACTTC. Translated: CASSYKLAGTQYF.

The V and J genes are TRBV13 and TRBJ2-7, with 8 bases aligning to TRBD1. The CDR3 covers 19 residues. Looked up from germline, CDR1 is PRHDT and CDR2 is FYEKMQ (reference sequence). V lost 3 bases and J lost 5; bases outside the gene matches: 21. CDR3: CASSLRETSDWGQVDEQYF. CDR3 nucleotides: TGTGCCAGCAGCTTGAGAGAGACGTCCGATTGGGGACAGGTAGACGAGCAGTACTTC.